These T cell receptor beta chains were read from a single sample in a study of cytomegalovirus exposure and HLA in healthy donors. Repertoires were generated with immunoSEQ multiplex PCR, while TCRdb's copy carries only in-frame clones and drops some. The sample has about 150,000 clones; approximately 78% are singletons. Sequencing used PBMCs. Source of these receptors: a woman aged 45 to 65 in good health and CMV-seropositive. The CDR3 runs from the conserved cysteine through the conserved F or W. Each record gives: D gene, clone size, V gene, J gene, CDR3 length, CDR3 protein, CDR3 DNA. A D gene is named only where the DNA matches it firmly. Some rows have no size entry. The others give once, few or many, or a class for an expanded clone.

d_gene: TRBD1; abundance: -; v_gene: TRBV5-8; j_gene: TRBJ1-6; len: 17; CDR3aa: CATSSGGSTGDNSPLHF; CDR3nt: TGTGCCACCTCATCAGGGGGCTCGACAGGCGATAATTCACCCCTCCACTTT
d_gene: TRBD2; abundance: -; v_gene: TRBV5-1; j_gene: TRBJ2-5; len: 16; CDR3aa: CASSLAPASGSETQYF; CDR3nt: TGCGCCAGCAGCTTGGCCCCGGCTAGCGGGAGTGAGACCCAGTACTTC
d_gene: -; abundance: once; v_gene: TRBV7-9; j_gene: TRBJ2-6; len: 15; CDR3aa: CASSLTASGANVLTF; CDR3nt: TGTGCCAGCAGCTTGACAGCATCTGGGGCCAACGTCCTGACTTTC
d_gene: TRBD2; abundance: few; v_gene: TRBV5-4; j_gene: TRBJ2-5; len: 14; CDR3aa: CASSLAGGWETQYF; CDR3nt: TGTGCCAGCAGCTTGGCGGGAGGGTGGGAGACCCAGTACTTC
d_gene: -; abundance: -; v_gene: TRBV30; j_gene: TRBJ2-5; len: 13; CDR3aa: CAWSLYGGETQYF; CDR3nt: TGTGCCTGGAGCTTGTACGGCGGAGAGACCCAGTACTTC
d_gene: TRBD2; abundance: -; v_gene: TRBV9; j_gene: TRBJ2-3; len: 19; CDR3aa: CASSVEALAGGPSADTQYF; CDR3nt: TGTGCCAGCAGCGTAGAGGCCCTAGCGGGGGGCCCCAGCGCAGATACGCAGTATTTT
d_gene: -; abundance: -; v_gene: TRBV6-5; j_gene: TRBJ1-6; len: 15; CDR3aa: CASSTRTEENSPLHF; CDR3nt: TGTGCCAGCAGTACTAGGACAGAGGAGAATTCACCCCTCCACTTT
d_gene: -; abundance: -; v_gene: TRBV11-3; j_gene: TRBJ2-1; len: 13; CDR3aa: CASSFWASHEQFF; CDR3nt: TGTGCCAGCAGCTTCTGGGCTAGCCATGAGCAGTTCTTC
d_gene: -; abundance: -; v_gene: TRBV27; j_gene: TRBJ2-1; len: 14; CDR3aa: CASSLRGIGDEQFF; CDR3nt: TGTGCCAGCAGTTTACGCGGGATCGGGGATGAGCAGTTCTTC
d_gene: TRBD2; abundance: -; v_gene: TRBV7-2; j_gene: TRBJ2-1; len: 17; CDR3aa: CASSPRVGREAHNEQFF; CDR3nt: TGTGCCAGCAGCCCTCGGGTAGGGCGGGAGGCGCACAATGAGCAGTTCTTC
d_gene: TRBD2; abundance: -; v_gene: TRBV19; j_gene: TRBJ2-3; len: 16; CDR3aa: CASSTRAGAHTDTQYF; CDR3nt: TGTGCCAGTAGTACAAGAGCGGGGGCCCACACAGATACGCAGTATTTT
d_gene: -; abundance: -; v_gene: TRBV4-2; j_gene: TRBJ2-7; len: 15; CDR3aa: CASSQELTGSREQYF; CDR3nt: TGTGCCAGCAGCCAAGAACTGACGGGGTCGCGCGAGCAGTACTTC
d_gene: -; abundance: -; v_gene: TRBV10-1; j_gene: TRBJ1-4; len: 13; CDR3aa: CASSETGYEKLFF; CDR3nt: TGCGCCAGCAGTGAGACGGGGTATGAAAAACTGTTTTTT